This record looks at one T cell receptor (beta chain) sequence and its context. The antigen remains undetermined. The sample comes from a study of cytomegalovirus exposure and HLA in healthy donors. Study-wide findings and caveats: It was confirmed in vitro that three of the CMV-associated chains were specific for CMV antigens. Later, TCR association rates were found to vary by HLA locus, highest for DRB1 and lowest for HLA-C.

Each donor was nominally healthy when sampled (though unrecorded immune exposures were likely). The PCR used 60 Vbeta and 13 Jbeta primers. The table came from immunoSEQ multiplex PCR; TCRdb's copy has only in-frame clones and leaves some out. The data show around 150,000 clones, 65% to 70% seen once. The sample comprised PBMCs. This receptor was taken from a man aged 25 to 40 in good health and CMV-seropositive.

The chain's CDR3 is CASSYLGQDTDTQYF. CDR3 DNA: TGTGCCAGCAGTTACCTGGGGCAGGACACAGATACGCAGTATTTT. The chain carries TRBV6-6 and TRBJ2-3; maybe TRBD1 (5 bases). This CDR3 has 15 residues. Trimming left V 2 bases short and J 2 bases short, with 11 bases between. CDR1 MNHNY and CDR2 SVGAGI come from the germline V gene (reference sequence).